This T cell receptor beta chain appears in the sequencing data of a study of T cells expressing NK-cell markers. On the study more broadly: One of eight sequenced donors was HCMV-seronegative; the other seven were seropositive.

It was by 5'RACE template switching with UMIs that TCR beta cDNA was made. TCRdb re-analyzed the 5' RACE reads; it lists each CDR3 protein once, without DNA. This sample lists hundreds of thousands of distinct CDR3 sequences; its ten largest clones have roughly 4.2%. The CDR3 sequence is 13 residues long. Looked up from germline, CDR1 is SGHVS and CDR2 is FNYEAQ. This chain connects TRBV7-6 to TRBJ1-5. Sequences were obtained from blood T cells: a sorted CD56 or NKG2C T cell subset, CD4+ or CD8+ T cells, or bulk PBMC T cells (not recorded which). This TCR was sampled from a woman aged 18 to 75 in good health. The CDR3 loop is CASSSGRYQPQHF.